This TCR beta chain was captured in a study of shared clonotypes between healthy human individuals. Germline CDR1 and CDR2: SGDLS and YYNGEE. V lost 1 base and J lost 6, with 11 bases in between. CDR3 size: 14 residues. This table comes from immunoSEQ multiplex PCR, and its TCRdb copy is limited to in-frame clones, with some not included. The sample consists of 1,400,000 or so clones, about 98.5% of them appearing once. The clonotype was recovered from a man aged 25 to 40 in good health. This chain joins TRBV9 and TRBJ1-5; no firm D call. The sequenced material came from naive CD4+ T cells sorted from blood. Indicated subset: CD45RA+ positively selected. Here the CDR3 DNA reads TGTGCCAGCAGCGTAACAAATGTCGGTCAGCCCCAGCATTTT. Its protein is CASSVTNVGQPQHF. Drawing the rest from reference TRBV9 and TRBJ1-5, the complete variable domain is DSGVTQTPKHLITATGQRVTLRCSPRSGDLSVYWYQQSLDQGLQFLIQYYNGEERAKGNILERFSAQQFPDLHSELNLSSLELGDSALYFCASSVTNVGQPQHFGDGTRLSIL.